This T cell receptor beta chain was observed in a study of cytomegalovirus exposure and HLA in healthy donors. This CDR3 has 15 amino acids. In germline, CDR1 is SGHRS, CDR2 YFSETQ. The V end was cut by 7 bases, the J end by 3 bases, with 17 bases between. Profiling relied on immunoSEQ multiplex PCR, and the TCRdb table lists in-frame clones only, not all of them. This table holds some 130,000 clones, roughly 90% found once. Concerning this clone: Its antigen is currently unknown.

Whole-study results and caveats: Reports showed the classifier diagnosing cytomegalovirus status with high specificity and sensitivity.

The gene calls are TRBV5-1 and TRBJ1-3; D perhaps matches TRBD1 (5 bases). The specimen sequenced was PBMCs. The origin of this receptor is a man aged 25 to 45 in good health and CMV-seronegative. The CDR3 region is CASASTSGFGNTIYF. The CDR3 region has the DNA TGCGCCAGCGCGTCTACCTCAGGGTTTGGAAACACCATATATTTT.